This T cell receptor beta chain is from a study of cytomegalovirus exposure and HLA in healthy donors (dated by TCRdb to 2015 to 2018). The study in broad terms: An earlier analysis of roughly 500 of the donors reported about 290 Gb of sequence data and more than 90 million unique TCR beta sequences from 150 million to 200 million T cells. An early release that covered roughly 600 HLA-typed donors contained about 300 gigabases of sequencing data and around 80 million unique TCR sequences. Of the roughly 400 genotyped donors, 81% were placed in the genetic ancestry cluster associated with self-reported Caucasian donors. The study aimed to test whether cataloging public T cell receptors could reveal signatures of past pathogen exposure. The T cell repertoires of roughly 660 subjects were profiled by immunosequencing and related to cytomegalovirus serostatus. Along with the approximately 620-subject first cohort, a separate validation cohort of over a hundred different subjects was used. The study combined high-throughput TCR immunosequencing, statistical association of individual TCRs with disease status, and machine learning to predict cytomegalovirus infection status. To study patterns of TCR occurrence, a later analysis re-analyzed previously published TCR beta repertoires from hundreds of donors and added high-resolution HLA genotyping. The later analysis used no new phenotypic data to find candidate immune exposures, relying instead on TCR beta sequences and their occurrence across donors. An earlier analysis of fewer than 700 of the donors applied high-throughput TCR beta sequencing to assess whether each TCR beta V gene segment acted as functional or pseudogenic. Donor age, sex, ethnicity and CMV serostatus were compiled alongside the repertoire data. In a later genetic analysis, genome-wide SNP genotypes for about 65% of the 666 donors were used, and that subset was treated as a discovery cohort. All discovery cohort repertoires had been generated using a single sequencing platform. Class I and class II HLA loci were covered by the typing at four-digit resolution. Typing coverage varied by locus: roughly 620-630 donors for A, B, C, DRB1 and DQB1; approximately 500 for DQA1; some 610 for DPA1; roughly 470 for DPB1. About five DR-DQ haplotypes were handled as single units for association and clustering because linkage in the cohort was strong. Among roughly 400 genotyped donors of the cohort, an average of approximately 200,000 unique TCR beta nucleotide sequences was sequenced per donor, of which approximately 19% were non-productive. What the research found in general, with its limitations: Most CMV-associated TCR beta chains appeared to be HLA-restricted in a later analysis, and the HLA associations seemed to be driven largely by CMV exposure. In a later analysis, over 15,000 TCR beta sequences were associated with specific HLA alleles at a false discovery rate of 0.05. Because HLA typing was unavailable for some donors at each locus, only the typed subset was used in association tests. In vitro tests confirmed that three of the cytomegalovirus-associated TCR beta chains recognize cytomegalovirus antigens. Sequencing depth was assumed to be roughly uniform across donors in the presence/absence analyses, though that assumption may not hold. According to a later analysis, parvovirus B19, influenza, CMV and Epstein-Barr virus appeared linked to several top co-occurrence clusters. A further reported finding was that TCR beta sequences accurately predicted the HLA-A and HLA-B alleles for most subjects in the first cohort. Linkage disequilibrium might explain the correlated functional status among segregating V segments, but an unknown experimental factor could not be excluded. The classifier was reported to diagnose cytomegalovirus status with high specificity and sensitivity in both the original cohort and the validation cohort. In a later genetic analysis, fewer N-insertions in productive TCRs were reported among donors in an Asian-associated ancestry cluster than the approximately 670-donor mean. A cluster of highly shared sequence variants was judged likely to be a technical artifact of the sequencing pipeline. An association between a missense DCLRE1C variant and V-gene and J-gene trimming of TCR beta chains was found in a later genetic analysis and replicated in an independent cohort. In a later analysis, TCR association rates were found to vary across HLA loci, with the most associated TCRs seen for DRB1 alleles and the fewest for HLA-C alleles. In a later analysis, HLA-associated TCR beta chains showed more clonal expansion and lower generation probabilities than non-associated chains that were equally common. The earlier analysis of 587 of the donors excluded some 16 rarely observed V segments, including chromosome 9 orphons, because counts were too low. The study gave a list of about 170 TCR beta chains associated with cytomegalovirus. In an earlier analysis of about 550 of the donors, most TCR beta V segments were observed in productive rearrangements about 87% or about 30% of the time, broadly matching IMGT annotations. This cohort had only TCR beta chains sequenced, and the lack of alpha or paired-chain data limited which features could be detected. It was suggested by the authors that the approach could potentially be generalized to other disease states and immunological phenotypes. Because the 87-base-pair reads could not distinguish some IMGT-functional V segments, including TRBV6-2 and TRBV6-3, those segments were excluded. While some public TCRs were present in many individuals, most TCR sequences turned up only very rarely across donors. Strong co-occurrence of HLA alleles, especially DR and DQ, made assigning TCR associations to individual alleles difficult. CMV serostatus was the only immune exposure information available for the cohort.

The cohort comprised approximately 700 healthy bone marrow donors. All cohort members were sampled while nominally healthy, although unrecorded immune exposures were likely present. The donor tested CMV seropositive and was one of the 289 seropositive cohort members. A peripheral blood sample was collected from each donor, and TCR beta sequencing was performed on peripheral blood mononuclear cells. The Qiagen DNeasy Blood Extraction Kit was used to extract genomic DNA from the blood cell samples. Worth noting for this clone: Its antigen remains unidentified. The record has no base qualities; no much larger clone is one base away.

Taken from the germline V gene (reference sequence), the CDR1 and CDR2 loops are SGHNT and YYREEE. V has 0 bases trimmed and J has 5 bases trimmed; junction bases matching no gene number 10. The CDR3, cysteine through phenylalanine, is 18 amino acids long. Left in the record is the CDR3 DNA by itself, 54 bases read in frame from the first base. Library generation was performed with the immunoSEQ multiplex PCR assay. For the multiplex PCR, a mixture combining 60 forward primers for TCR Vbeta segments and 13 reverse primers for TCR Jbeta segments was used. A multiplex PCR assay on genomic DNA amplified the CDR3 region of rearranged TCR beta genes. The amplified TCR beta libraries were sequenced on the Illumina HiSeq System as 87-base-pair reads. In the paper's pipeline: A later analysis tallied roughly 76 million unique TCR beta chains across the 666 repertoires, and around 9.9 million of those chains were shared by two or more donors. Raw reads were error-corrected and collapsed into unique sequences by a nearest-neighbor algorithm in which closely related sequences were merged to remove PCR and sequencing errors. V, D and J gene segments were assigned by aligning CDR3 sequences to IMGT reference sequences. For a sequence to be retained, at least a six-nucleotide match to both a V gene segment and a J gene segment was required. Rearrangements were called productive when the CDR3 lacked stop codons and stayed in frame with V and J; all others were non-productive. CDR3 was defined according to IMGT convention as the region running from the second conserved V-encoded cysteine to the conserved J-encoded phenylalanine. The earlier analysis of some 580 of the donors excluded any sequence lacking an unambiguous match to a single V gene segment. In an earlier analysis of approximately 500 of the donors, a V segment was called functional when productive rearrangements were above 56.7%, and segregating when the standard deviation between donors exceeded 5%. A statistical classification framework was built for diagnosing cytomegalovirus status from the catalog of TCR beta chain sequences. A later analysis assigned V and J genes by comparing TCR nucleotide sequences with IMGT/GENE-DB human TR gene sequences. A later analysis assigned CDR3 sequences and most-parsimonious VDJ recombination scenarios with the TCRdist pipeline. In a later analysis, each TCR beta chain was defined by its CDR3 amino acid sequence together with its V-gene family, and reads lacking a unique V-gene family were excluded. A later analysis removed several hundred highly shared, low-generation-probability nucleotide sequences to deal with suspected cross-contamination and a sequencing artifact. A later analysis calculated a clonal expansion index for each public chain from normalized within-repertoire ranks of inferred template counts. In a later analysis, generation probabilities were computed using a VDJ recombination model fitted to out-of-frame rearrangements, and the results were checked against IGoR. A later analysis scored TCR-TCR, TCR-HLA and TCR-CMV co-occurrence with hypergeometric tests, applying a repertoire-size bias correction to TCR pairs. In a later analysis, false discovery rates were estimated by permuting HLA or CMV assignments 20 times. A later analysis grouped co-occurring TCRs with DBSCAN, adding TCRdist sequence similarity when clustering within HLA-allele-positive subsets. Repertoires with fewer than 30,000 or more than 120,000 public chains were left out of co-occurrence clustering, as were about five repertoires with anomalous nucleotide sharing. Held by TCRdb, this immuneACCESS table contains in-frame sequences only and omits some clones. Under half of the omission traces to an unresolved V gene where checked; the cause of the rest is unknown. V, J and clone size derive from that table, while D and trimming were established from the DNA sequence. The sample yields over 150,000 clones; 70% to 85% were counted once. The top ten clones comprise around 1.2% of the sample.

Material for sequencing was PBMCs. The sequence is built from TRBV5-4 and TRBJ2-1; 11 bases in the junction line up with TRBD2. The source is a girl aged 2 to 9 in good health and CMV-seropositive. Here the CDR3 is given as CASSLGERLAGGNNEQFF. The nucleotide sequence is given as TGTGCCAGCAGCTTGGGAGAGAGGTTAGCGGGAGGGAACAATGAGCAGTTCTTC. Beyond the CDR3, the reference TRBV5-4 and TRBJ2-1 genes provide the residues; the full variable domain reads: ETGVTQSPTHLIKTRGQQVTLRCSSQSGHNTVSWYQQALGQGPQFIFQYYREEENGRGNFPPRFSGLQFPNYSSELNVNALELDDSALYLCASSLGERLAGGNNEQFFGPGTRLTVL.